This T cell receptor beta chain comes out of a study of shared clonotypes between healthy human individuals. Points from the study as a whole: Across a handful of donors, naive CD4 shared around 5.3%, naive CD8 more than 3%, memory CD4 2% to 2.5%, memory CD8 0.4% to 0.5%.

This CDR3 region has 15 residues. In germline, CDR1 is MNHEY, CDR2 SMNVEV (reference sequence). V lost 4 bases and J 3 bases, leaving 16 bases between the germline ends. Generated by immunoSEQ multiplex PCR, the TCRdb table keeps only in-frame clones and is missing some. This table has approximately 1.5 million clones, about 98.5% appearing once. Subsets obtained from CD4+ cells comprised CD45RA+ naive and CD45RA-negative memory cells. In regard to this clone: No antigen is known for it.

Input material: naive CD4+ T cells sorted from blood. Subset reported: CD45RA+ positively selected. The clonotype was recovered from a man aged 30 to 45 in good health. This chain uses TRBV27 with TRBJ2-7; TRBD1 is a possible D gene (5 bases). The CDR3 DNA reads TGTGCCAGCAGTTCCAGGGAAGGCCCCATCTACGAGCAGTACTTC. Amino acids: CASSSREGPIYEQYF.